Presented here are 3 T cell receptor beta chains from one specimen sequenced in a study of memory CD4+ T cells and cytomegalovirus serostatus. Single viable CD3+CD4+CD8-CD45RO+ cells were sorted as the memory CD4+ T cells. Profiled with immunoSEQ multiplex PCR; TCRdb holds only in-frame clones, not every one. The sample lists 50,000 to 70,000 clones; approximately 80% were seen once. Source material: memory CD4+ T cells from blood. Receptors were obtained from an adult in good health and CMV-seronegative.

This clone has just a few counts. The CDR3: CASSTDPGTEAFF. CDR3 bases: TGTGCCAGCAGCACCGATCCGGGCACTGAAGCTTTCTTT. The rearrangement uses TRBV11-2 and TRBJ1-1; no clear D gene. The V gene's germline CDR1 is SGHAT and CDR2 FQNNGV. Trimming took off 5 bases at V and 4 bases at J, with 11 bases between the two ends. The CDR3 runs 13 residues.

The chain is built from TRBV5-1 and TRBJ2-2, with TRBD2 as a possible D gene (6 bases). Trimming cost V 7 bases and J 2 bases, with 18 bases left between them. The germline gives CDR1 SGHRS, CDR2 YFSETQ. The CDR3 totals 16 residues. In DNA, the CDR3 is TGCGCCAGCCAACTGTCATGGGACTCTAACACCGGGGAGCTGTTTTTT. It codes for CASQLSWDSNTGELFF. The full variable domain, its missing parts supplied by reference TRBV5-1 and TRBJ2-2, is KAGVTQTPRYLIKTRGQQVTLSCSPISGHRSVSWYQQTPGQGLQFLFEYFSETQRNKGNFPGRFSGRQFSNSRSEMNVSTLELGDSALYLCASQLSWDSNTGELFFGEGSRLTVL.

The genes are TRBV19 and TRBJ2-3; D possibly corresponds to TRBD1 (6 bases). V was trimmed by 6 bases and J by 2 bases, leaving 12 bases between them. This CDR3 spans 14 amino acids. Germline-derived CDR1 and CDR2 are LNHDA and SQIVND (reference sequence). The CDR3 sequence is CASSPRGTTDTQYF. In nucleotides, the CDR3 is TGTGCCAGTAGCCCGAGGGGGACCACAGATACGCAGTATTTT.